This record covers a single T cell receptor beta chain. Its antigen is undetermined. This sample was taken from a study of OX40 agonist ivuxolimab in advanced cancers. Overall study context: Mean age about 60 years, range about 20 to 79; about 85% male. Notes on the study in general: Expanded clones tended on average to be more numerous among CD8+ T cells than CD4+. Low levels of normalized T-cell clonal expansion also appeared in some nonresponders. At 0.1 to 3.0 mg/kg, CD4+ and CD8+ blood T cells expanded clonally by week 6.

The table came from immunoSEQ multiplex PCR; TCRdb's copy has only in-frame clones and leaves some out. The data contain under 50,000 clones, roughly 80% of them singletons. The CDR3 runs 14 residues. The germline CDR1 and CDR2 sequences are SGHRS and YFSETQ. Trimming removed 0 bases from V and 7 bases from J; junction bases left unmatched: 4. The rearrangement uses TRBV5-1 and TRBJ2-1; 7 positions match TRBD1. The receptor was isolated from an adult with an advanced solid tumor such as melanoma, head and neck, liver or kidney cancer. Source: CD4+ or CD8+ T cells sorted from blood, taken in a trial of the OX40 agonist ivuxolimab. CDR3 loop: CASSLEGQQNEQFF. The CDR3, as DNA: TGCGCCAGCAGCTTGGAGGGACAGCAAAATGAGCAGTTCTTC.